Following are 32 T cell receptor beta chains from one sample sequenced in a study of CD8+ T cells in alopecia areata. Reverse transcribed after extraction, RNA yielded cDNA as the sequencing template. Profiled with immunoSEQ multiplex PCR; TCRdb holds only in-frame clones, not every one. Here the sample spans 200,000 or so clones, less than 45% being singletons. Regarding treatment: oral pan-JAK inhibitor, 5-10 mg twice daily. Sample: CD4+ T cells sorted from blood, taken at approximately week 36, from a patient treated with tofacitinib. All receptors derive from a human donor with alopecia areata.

The CDR3 is CASSPRAPGTQYF. In DNA, the CDR3 is TGCGCCAGCAGCCCACGGGCGCCGGGGACCCAGTACTTC. This sequence joins TRBV5-1 and TRBJ2-5; D gene ambiguous. The CDR3 spans 13 residues. The germline V gene encodes CDR1 SGHRS and CDR2 YFSETQ. The V gene lost 4 bases and the J gene lost 7 bases, with 14 bases spanning the gap.

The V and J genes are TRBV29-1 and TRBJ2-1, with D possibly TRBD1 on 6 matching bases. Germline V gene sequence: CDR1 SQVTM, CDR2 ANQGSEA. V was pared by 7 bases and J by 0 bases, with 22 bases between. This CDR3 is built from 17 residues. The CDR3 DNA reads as TGCAGCGCCGATGGGGGCAGCGGAATAAGCTCCTACAATGAGCAGTTCTTC. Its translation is CSADGGSGISSYNEQFF.

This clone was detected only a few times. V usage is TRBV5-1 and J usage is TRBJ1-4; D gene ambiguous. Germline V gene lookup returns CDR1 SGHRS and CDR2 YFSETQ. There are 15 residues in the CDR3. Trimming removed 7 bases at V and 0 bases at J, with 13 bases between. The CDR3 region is CASSPRRSTNEKLFF. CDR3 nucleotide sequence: TGCGCCAGCTCCCCTCGCCGGTCAACTAATGAAAAACTGTTTTTT.

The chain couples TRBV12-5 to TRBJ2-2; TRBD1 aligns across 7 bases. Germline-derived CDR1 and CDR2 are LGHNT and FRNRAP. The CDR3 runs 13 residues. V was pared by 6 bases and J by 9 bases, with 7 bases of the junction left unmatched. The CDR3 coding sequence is TGTGCTAGTGGAATACAGGGGCGGAGGGAGCTGTTTTTT. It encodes CASGIQGRRELFF.

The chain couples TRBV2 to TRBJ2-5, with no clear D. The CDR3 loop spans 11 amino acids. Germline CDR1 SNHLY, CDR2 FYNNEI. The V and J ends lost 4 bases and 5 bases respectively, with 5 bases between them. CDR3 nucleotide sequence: TGTGCCAGCAGTGGGTGGGAGACCCAGTACTTC. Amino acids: CASSGWETQYF. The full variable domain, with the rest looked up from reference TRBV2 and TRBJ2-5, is EPEVTQTPSHQVTQMGQEVILRCVPISNHLYFYWYRQILGQKVEFLVSFYNNEISEKSEIFDDQFSVERPDGSNFTLKIRSTKLEDSAMYFCASSGWETQYFGPGTRLLVL.

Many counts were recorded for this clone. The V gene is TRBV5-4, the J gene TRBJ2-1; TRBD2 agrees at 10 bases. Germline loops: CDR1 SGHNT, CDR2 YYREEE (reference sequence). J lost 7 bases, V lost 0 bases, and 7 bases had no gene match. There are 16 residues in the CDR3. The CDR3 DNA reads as TGTGCCAGCAGCTTGGCCCTAGCGGGAGTCGGAAATGAGCAGTTCTTC. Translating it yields CASSLALAGVGNEQFF.

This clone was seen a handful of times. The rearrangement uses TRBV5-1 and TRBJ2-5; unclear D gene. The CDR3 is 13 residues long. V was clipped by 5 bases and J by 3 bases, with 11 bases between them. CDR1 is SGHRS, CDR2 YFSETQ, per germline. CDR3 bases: TGCGCCAGCAGTTACGACGGTAAAGAGACCCAGTACTTC. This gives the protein CASSYDGKETQYF.

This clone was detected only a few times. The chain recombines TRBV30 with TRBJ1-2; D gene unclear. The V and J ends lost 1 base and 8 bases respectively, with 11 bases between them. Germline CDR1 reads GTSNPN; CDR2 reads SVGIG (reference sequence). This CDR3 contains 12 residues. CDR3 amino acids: CAWSARVGGYTF. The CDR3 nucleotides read TGTGCCTGGAGTGCTCGGGTGGGCGGCTACACCTTC. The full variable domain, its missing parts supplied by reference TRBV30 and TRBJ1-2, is SQTIHQWPATLVQPVGSPLSLECTVEGTSNPNLYWYRQAAGRGLQLLFYSVGIGQISSEVPQNLSASRPQDRQFILSSKKLLLSDSGFYLCAWSARVGGYTFGSGTRLTVV.

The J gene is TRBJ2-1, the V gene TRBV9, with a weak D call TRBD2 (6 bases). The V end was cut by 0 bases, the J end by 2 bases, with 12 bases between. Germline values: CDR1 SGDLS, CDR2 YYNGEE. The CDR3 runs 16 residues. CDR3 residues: CASSVGSPSAYNEQFF. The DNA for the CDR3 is TGTGCCAGCAGCGTAGGTTCCCCTAGCGCCTACAATGAGCAGTTCTTC. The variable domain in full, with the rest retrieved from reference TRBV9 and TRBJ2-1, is DSGVTQTPKHLITATGQRVTLRCSPRSGDLSVYWYQQSLDQGLQFLIQYYNGEERAKGNILERFSAQQFPDLHSELNLSSLELGDSALYFCASSVGSPSAYNEQFFGPGTRLTVL.

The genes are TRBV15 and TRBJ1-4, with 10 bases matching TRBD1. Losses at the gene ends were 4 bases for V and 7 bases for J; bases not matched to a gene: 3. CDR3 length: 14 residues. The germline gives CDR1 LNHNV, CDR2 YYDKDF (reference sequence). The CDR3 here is CATSTGTGAEKLFF. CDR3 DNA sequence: TGTGCCACCAGCACCGGGACAGGGGCTGAAAAACTGTTTTTT.

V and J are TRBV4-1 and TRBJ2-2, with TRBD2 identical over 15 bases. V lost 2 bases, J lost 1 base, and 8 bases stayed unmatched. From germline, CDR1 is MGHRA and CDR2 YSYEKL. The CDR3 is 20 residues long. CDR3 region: CASSQPPGLAGGKNTGELFF. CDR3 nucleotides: TGCGCCAGCAGCCAACCTCCTGGACTAGCGGGAGGGAAGAACACCGGGGAGCTGTTTTTT.

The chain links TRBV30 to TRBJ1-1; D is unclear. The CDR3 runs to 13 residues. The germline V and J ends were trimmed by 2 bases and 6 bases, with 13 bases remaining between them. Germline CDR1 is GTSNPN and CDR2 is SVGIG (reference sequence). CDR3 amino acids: CAWSPSRSSEAFF. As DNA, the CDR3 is TGTGCCTGGAGTCCCTCACGGAGCTCTGAAGCTTTCTTT.

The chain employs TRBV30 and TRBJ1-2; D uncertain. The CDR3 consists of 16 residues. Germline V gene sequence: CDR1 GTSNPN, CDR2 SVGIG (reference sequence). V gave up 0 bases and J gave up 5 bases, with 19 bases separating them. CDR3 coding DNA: TGTGCCTGGAGTGTACGACGGTTGCCAGGAACTTATGGCTACACCTTC. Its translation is CAWSVRRLPGTYGYTF.

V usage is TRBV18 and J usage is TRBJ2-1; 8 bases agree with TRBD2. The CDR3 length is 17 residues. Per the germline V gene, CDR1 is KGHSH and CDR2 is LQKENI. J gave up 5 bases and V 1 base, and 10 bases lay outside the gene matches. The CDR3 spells CASSPQASPGLDNEQFF. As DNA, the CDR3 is TGTGCCAGCTCACCACAGGCGTCCCCGGGACTAGACAATGAGCAGTTCTTC. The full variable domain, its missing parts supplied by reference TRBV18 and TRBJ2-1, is NAGVMQNPRHLVRRRGQEARLRCSPMKGHSHVYWYRQLPEEGLKFMVYLQKENIIDESGMPKERFSAEFPKEGPSILRIQQVVRGDSAAYFCASSPQASPGLDNEQFFGPGTRLTVL.

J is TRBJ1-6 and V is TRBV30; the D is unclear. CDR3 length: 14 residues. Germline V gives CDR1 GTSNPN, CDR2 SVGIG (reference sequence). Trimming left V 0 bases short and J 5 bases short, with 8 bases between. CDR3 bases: TGTGCCTGGAGTGTACTTGTAGATAATTCACCCCTCCACTTT. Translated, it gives CAWSVLVDNSPLHF.

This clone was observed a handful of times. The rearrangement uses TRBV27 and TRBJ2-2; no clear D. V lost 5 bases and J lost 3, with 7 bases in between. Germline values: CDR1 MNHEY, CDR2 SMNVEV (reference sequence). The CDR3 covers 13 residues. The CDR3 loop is CASSPIYTGELFF. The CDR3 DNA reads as TGTGCCAGCAGTCCCATTTACACCGGGGAGCTGTTTTTT.

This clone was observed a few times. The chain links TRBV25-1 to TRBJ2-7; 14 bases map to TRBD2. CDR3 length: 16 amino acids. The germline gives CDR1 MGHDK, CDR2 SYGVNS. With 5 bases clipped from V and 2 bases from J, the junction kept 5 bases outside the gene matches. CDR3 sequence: CASSPRTSGRPYEQYF. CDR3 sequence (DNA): TGTGCCAGCAGTCCACGGACTAGCGGGAGGCCCTACGAGCAGTACTTC.

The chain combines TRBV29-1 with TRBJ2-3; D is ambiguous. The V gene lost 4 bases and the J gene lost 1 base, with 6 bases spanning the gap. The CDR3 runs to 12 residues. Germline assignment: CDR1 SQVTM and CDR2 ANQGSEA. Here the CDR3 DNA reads TGCAGCGTTGGGGTCCGCACAGATACGCAGTATTTT. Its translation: CSVGVRTDTQYF.

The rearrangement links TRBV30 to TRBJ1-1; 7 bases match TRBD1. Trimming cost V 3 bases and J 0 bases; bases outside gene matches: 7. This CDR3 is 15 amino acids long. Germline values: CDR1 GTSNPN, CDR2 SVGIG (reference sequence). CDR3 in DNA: TGTGCCTGGAGCGCCCTGGGACAGATGAACACTGAAGCTTTCTTT. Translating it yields CAWSALGQMNTEAFF.

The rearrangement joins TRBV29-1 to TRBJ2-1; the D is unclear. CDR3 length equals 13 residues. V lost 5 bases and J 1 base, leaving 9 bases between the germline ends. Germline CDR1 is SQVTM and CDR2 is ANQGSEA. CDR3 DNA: TGCAGCGTTTTCGGGTTATCCTACAATGAGCAGTTCTTC. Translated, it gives CSVFGLSYNEQFF.

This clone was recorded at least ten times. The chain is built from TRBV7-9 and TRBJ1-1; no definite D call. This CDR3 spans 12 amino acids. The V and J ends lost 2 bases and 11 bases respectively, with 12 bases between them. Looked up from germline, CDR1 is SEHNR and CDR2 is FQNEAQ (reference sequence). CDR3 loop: CASSLMGMGAFF. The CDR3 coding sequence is TGTGCCAGCAGCTTAATGGGTATGGGCGCTTTCTTT. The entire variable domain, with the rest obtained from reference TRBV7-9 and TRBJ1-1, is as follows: DTGVSQNPRHKITKRGQNVTFRCDPISEHNRLYWYRQTLGQGPEFLTYFQNEAQLEKSRLLSDRFSAERPKGSFSTLEIQRTEQGDSAMYLCASSLMGMGAFFGQGTRLTVV.

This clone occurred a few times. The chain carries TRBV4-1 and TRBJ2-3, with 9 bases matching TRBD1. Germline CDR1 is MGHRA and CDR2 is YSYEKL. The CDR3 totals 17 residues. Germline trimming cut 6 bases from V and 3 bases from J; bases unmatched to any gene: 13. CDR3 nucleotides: TGCGCCAGCAGTCCCACCCGGGAACAGGGGGCGACAGATACGCAGTATTTT. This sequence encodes CASSPTREQGATDTQYF.

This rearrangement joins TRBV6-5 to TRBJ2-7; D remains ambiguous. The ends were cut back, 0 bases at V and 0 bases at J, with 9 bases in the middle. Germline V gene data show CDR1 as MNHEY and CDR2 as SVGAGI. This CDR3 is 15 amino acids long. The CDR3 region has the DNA TGTGCCAGCAGTTACTCATCGGGCACCTCCTACGAGCAGTACTTC. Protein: CASSYSSGTSYEQYF.

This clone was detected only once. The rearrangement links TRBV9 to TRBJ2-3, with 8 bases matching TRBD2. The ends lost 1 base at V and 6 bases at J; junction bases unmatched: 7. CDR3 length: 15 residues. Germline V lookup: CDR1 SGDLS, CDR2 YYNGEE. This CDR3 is CASSVRTSKGDTQYF. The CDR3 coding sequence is TGTGCCAGCAGCGTACGGACTAGCAAAGGGGATACGCAGTATTTT.

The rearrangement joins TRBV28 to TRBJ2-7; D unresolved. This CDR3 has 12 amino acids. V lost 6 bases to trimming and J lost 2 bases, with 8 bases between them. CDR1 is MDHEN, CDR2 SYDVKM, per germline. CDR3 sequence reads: CASRGGPYEQYF. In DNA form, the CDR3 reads TGTGCCAGCAGGGGTGGGCCCTACGAGCAGTACTTC.

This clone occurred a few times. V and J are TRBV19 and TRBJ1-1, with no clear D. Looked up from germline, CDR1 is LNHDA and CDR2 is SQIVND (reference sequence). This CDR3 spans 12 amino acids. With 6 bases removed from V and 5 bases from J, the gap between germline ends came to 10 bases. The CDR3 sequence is CASSLGRTEAFF. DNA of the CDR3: TGTGCCAGTAGCCTCGGGAGGACTGAAGCTTTCTTT.

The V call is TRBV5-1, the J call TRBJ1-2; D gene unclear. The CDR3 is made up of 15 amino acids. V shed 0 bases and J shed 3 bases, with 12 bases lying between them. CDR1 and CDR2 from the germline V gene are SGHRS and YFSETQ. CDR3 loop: CASSLAFRGDYGYTF. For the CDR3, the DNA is TGCGCCAGCAGCTTGGCCTTCAGAGGCGACTATGGCTACACCTTC.

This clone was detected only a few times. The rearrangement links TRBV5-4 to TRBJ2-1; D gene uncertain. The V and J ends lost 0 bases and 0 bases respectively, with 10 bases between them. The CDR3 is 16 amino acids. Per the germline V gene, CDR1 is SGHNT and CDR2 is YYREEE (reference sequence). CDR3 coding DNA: TGTGCCAGCAGCTTGGAACCCATAAGCTCCTACAATGAGCAGTTCTTC. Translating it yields CASSLEPISSYNEQFF. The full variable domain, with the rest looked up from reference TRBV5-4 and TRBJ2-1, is ETGVTQSPTHLIKTRGQQVTLRCSSQSGHNTVSWYQQALGQGPQFIFQYYREEENGRGNFPPRFSGLQFPNYSSELNVNALELDDSALYLCASSLEPISSYNEQFFGPGTRLTVL.

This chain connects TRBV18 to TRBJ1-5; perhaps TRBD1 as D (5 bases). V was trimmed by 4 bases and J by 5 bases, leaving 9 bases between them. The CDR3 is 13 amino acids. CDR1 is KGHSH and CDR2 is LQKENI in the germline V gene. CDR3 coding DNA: TGTGCCAGCTCACGGGACTGGGATCAGCCCCAGCATTTT. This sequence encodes CASSRDWDQPQHF.

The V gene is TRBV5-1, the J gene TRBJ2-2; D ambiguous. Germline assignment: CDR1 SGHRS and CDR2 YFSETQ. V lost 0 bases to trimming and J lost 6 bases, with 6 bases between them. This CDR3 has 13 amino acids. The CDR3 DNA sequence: TGCGCCAGCAGCTTGGACGGTTCCGGGGAGCTGTTTTTT. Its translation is CASSLDGSGELFF.

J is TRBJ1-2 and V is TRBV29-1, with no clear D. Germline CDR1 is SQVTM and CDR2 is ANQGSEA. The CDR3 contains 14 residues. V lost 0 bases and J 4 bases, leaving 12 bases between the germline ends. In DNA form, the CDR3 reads TGCAGCGTTGAAGATCTGAGCGTTCGCTATGGCTACACCTTC. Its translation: CSVEDLSVRYGYTF.

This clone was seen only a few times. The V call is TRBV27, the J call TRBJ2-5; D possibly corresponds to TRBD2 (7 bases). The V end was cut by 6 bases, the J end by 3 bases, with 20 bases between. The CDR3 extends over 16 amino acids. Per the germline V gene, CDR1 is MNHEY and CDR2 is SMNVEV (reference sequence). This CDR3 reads CASRSLRGGDKETQYF. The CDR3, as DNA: TGTGCCAGCAGATCACTTAGGGGGGGCGACAAAGAGACCCAGTACTTC.